This is a list of T cell receptor beta chains from one sample in a study of CXCR3-negative and CXCR3-positive naive CD8 T cells. TCRdb derives one entry per CDR3 protein from the 5' RACE reads, leaving out DNA. This table lists 100,000 to 150,000 distinct CDR3 sequences. The specimen sequenced was naive CXCR3- CD8+ T cells from blood. The receptors originated from a human donor in good health. Some clones in this sample may be carry-over from other donors' samples. Each CDR3 is given with its conserved first and last residue.

16 | TRBJ2-1 | TRBV7-9 | CASSLATDISYNEQFF
15 | TRBJ2-5 | TRBV27 | CASSFTSGGGETQYF
13 | TRBJ2-7 | TRBV7-3 | CFSSLLAGYEQYF
16 | TRBJ2-7 | TRBV7-9 | CASSPSEGGPAYEQYF
12 | TRBJ2-1 | TRBV29-1 | CSVESGYNEQFF
20 | TRBJ1-5 | TRBV14 | CASSLRDAGTGAPVRQPQHF
16 | TRBJ1-1 | TRBV23-1 | CASSQLRGLRNTEAFF
19 | TRBJ1-1 | TRBV7-3 | CASSLEIPGDRGLDTEAFF
16 | TRBJ2-1 | TRBV3-1 | CASSQVGGRAMNEQFF
16 | TRBJ2-3 | TRBV4-2 | CASSQGTAGGLDTQYF
15 | TRBJ2-1 | TRBV20-1 | CSARGSTKGSNEQFF
18 | TRBJ2-1 | TRBV6-6 | CASSHTSWLGRSYNEQFF
13 | TRBJ1-2 | TRBV6-5 | CASSPTGVDGYTF
18 | TRBJ2-1 | TRBV21-1 | CASSKLRGGREHYNEQFF
14 | TRBJ2-4 | TRBV28 | CASSSVGDNVIQYF
17 | TRBJ2-3 | TRBV7-6 | CASSLDSAGGSTDTQYF
13 | TRBJ2-1 | TRBV6-5 | CASTPGPYNEQFF
13 | TRBJ2-7 | TRBV15 | CATSRVDGYEQYF
15 | TRBJ1-2 | TRBV19 | CASSIGSGWAKGYTF
13 | TRBJ1-1 | TRBV29-1 | CSAEHPGSTEAFF
16 | TRBJ2-5 | TRBV19 | CASSNRQGEIYETQYF
15 | TRBJ2-3 | TRBV5-1 | CASSLEAGGVDTQYF